Listed below are T cell receptor beta chains from one sample, sequenced in a study of graft-versus-host responses after intestinal transplantation. The repertoire was sequenced with immunoSEQ multiplex PCR; TCRdb's copy has only in-frame clones and lacks some. Of some 120,000 clones detected, 75% to 95% appear once; the ten largest clones hold about 0.18%. These receptors lack a known antigen. Sequences were derived from unstimulated CD4+ T cells sorted from spleen or lymph node cells, sampled before intestinal transplant. Every receptor here comes from a human donor who received an intestinal transplant. CDR3s include the opening cysteine and the closing phenylalanine or tryptophan. A D gene is named only where the DNA matches it firmly. For some rows the clone size is stated as once, few or many, or as a class when expanded; others skip it.

TRBJ2-2 | . | TRBV9 | TRBD2 | TGTGCCAGCAGCGTAGTTGGGGGAGGGCCGTTCGGTCTCACCGGGGAGCTGTTTTTT | CASSVVGGGPFGLTGELFF
TRBJ1-2 | . | TRBV29-1 | . | TGCAGCGGGGGATGGGGGGGCCGGGACTATGGCTACACCTTC | CSGGWGGRDYGYTF
TRBJ2-7 | . | TRBV7-9 | . | TGTGCCAGCAGCGCCGACTTGCCGATAACCTACGAGCAGTACTTC | CASSADLPITYEQYF
TRBJ2-7 | . | TRBV6-5 | . | TGTGCCAGCAGTAAACGGGACAACGGCTACGAGCAGTACTTC | CASSKRDNGYEQYF
TRBJ2-1 | . | TRBV12-5 | TRBD2 | TGTGCTAGTGGTTTGGTACGTCCTAGCGGGGACCTGGATGAGCAGTTCTTC | CASGLVRPSGDLDEQFF
TRBJ2-2 | . | TRBV4-2 | TRBD1 | TGTGCCAGCAGCCAACTCTGGGACGGGACAGCGAACACCGGGGAGCTGTTTTTT | CASSQLWDGTANTGELFF
TRBJ1-3 | . | TRBV28 | . | TGTGCCAGCAGTTTAAACGGGATCGGAAACACCATATATTTT | CASSLNGIGNTIYF
TRBJ1-6 | . | TRBV7-2 | . | TGTGCCAGCAGCCTATATAATTCACCCCTCCACTTT | CASSLYNSPLHF
TRBJ2-7 | . | TRBV28 | . | TGTGCCAGCAGTTTACAGCTAGCGAGGAGCTCCTACGAGCAGTACTTC | CASSLQLARSSYEQYF
TRBJ2-2 | . | TRBV9 | TRBD2 | TGTGCCAGCAGCGTGGGGTGGGGACTACCCTCACCCGGGGAGCTGTTTTTT | CASSVGWGLPSPGELFF
TRBJ2-7 | . | TRBV10-2 | TRBD1 | TGCGCCAGCAGTGAGCCCCCGGGGACAGGGGCAACCTACGAGCAGTACTTC | CASSEPPGTGATYEQYF
TRBJ2-7 | . | TRBV6-6 | . | TGTGCCAGCAGTCCTAGCGAAGGGGCCGCGTCCTACGAGCAGTACTTC | CASSPSEGAASYEQYF
TRBJ1-1 | . | TRBV11-3 | . | TGTGCCAGCAGCTTACTCCTGAACACTGAAGCTTTCTTT | CASSLLLNTEAFF
TRBJ1-1 | . | TRBV30 | TRBD1 | TGTGCCTGGAGGTTCGGGACAGGCCAACGGCTGAACACTGAAGCTTTCTTT | CAWRFGTGQRLNTEAFF
TRBJ1-3 | few | TRBV30 | . | TGTGCCTGGAGTCCGGGGGAAGGAAACACCATATATTTT | CAWSPGEGNTIYF
TRBJ2-3 | . | TRBV11-3 | TRBD2 | TGTGCCAGCAGCCCTTCGGGAGGGGTGGGCCAAGATACGCAGTATTTT | CASSPSGGVGQDTQYF
TRBJ1-2 | . | TRBV4-1 | . | TGCGCCAGCAGCCAAGGGTTCGAGTTCAGGGGCCGTGGCTACACCTTC | CASSQGFEFRGRGYTF
TRBJ2-1 | once | TRBV7-9 | . | TGTGCCAGCAGCTTAGGGGGGGGCCCCAGCTCCTACAATGAGCAGTTCTTC | CASSLGGGPSSYNEQFF
TRBJ2-3 | . | TRBV19 | . | TGTGCCAGTAGTAAGGGGTGGACAGATACGCAGTATTTT | CASSKGWTDTQYF
TRBJ2-1 | . | TRBV6-1 | . | TGTGCCAGCAGTGAAGGAAACCCGCGACAGTCCAATGAGCAGTTCTTC | CASSEGNPRQSNEQFF
TRBJ1-3 | once | TRBV7-2 | . | TGTGCCAGCAGCTCCCCCCTAGGGGGAGTCTCTGGAAACACCATATATTTT | CASSSPLGGVSGNTIYF
TRBJ2-1 | . | TRBV18 | . | TGTGCCAGCTCACCACCGCGGCTAGGAAAACACAATGAGCAGTTCTTC | CASSPPRLGKHNEQFF
TRBJ2-7 | . | TRBV7-6 | TRBD2 | TGTGCCAGCAGCTTAGACTCCCTAGCGGGGAACTACGAGCAGTACTTC | CASSLDSLAGNYEQYF
TRBJ1-1 | . | TRBV15 | . | TGTGCCACCAGCAGATGGATAGGGAGGAACACTGAAGCTTTCTTT | CATSRWIGRNTEAFF
TRBJ2-7 | . | TRBV27 | . | TGTGCCAGCAGTTTGGGTCAGAGGTACGAGCAGTACTTC | CASSLGQRYEQYF
TRBJ1-4 | . | TRBV5-1 | . | TGCGCCAGCAGCTTGGTAGGAGATGCTAATGAAAAACTGTTTTTT | CASSLVGDANEKLFF
TRBJ2-3 | . | TRBV5-4 | . | TGTGCCAGCAGCGAAAGCGCCAGGGAAGCAGATACGCAGTATTTT | CASSESAREADTQYF
TRBJ2-7 | . | TRBV18 | TRBD2 | TGTGCCAGCTCACCCGGACTAGCGCCCACTACATCCTACGAGCAGTACTTC | CASSPGLAPTTSYEQYF
TRBJ2-3 | . | TRBV10-3 | TRBD2 | TGTGCCATCAGTGAGACCTCACTAGCGGGCACAGATACGCAGTATTTT | CAISETSLAGTDTQYF
TRBJ2-6 | . | TRBV5-1 | TRBD1 | TGCGCCAGCAGCCCGGACAGGCTCAGCTCTGGGGCCAACGTCCTGACTTTC | CASSPDRLSSGANVLTF
TRBJ1-5 | . | TRBV9 | . | TGTGCCAGCAGCGCTACAGGGAATAGCAATCAGCCCCAGCATTTT | CASSATGNSNQPQHF
TRBJ1-2 | . | TRBV30 | . | TGTGCCTGGAGTGCGGGGTCGCGGGGCTACACCTTC | CAWSAGSRGYTF
TRBJ2-7 | . | TRBV7-2 | TRBD1 | TGTGCCAGCAGCTGGGACAGGGGGCGCTACGAGCAGTACTTC | CASSWDRGRYEQYF
TRBJ2-5 | . | TRBV6-5 | TRBD1 | TGTGCCAGCAGTCACCGGGACAGGGGGGCGGAGACCCAGTACTTC | CASSHRDRGAETQYF
TRBJ2-3 | . | TRBV25-1 | . | TGTGCCAGCAGTCTAGCGCCTAGCACAGATACGCAGTATTTT | CASSLAPSTDTQYF
TRBJ1-1 | . | TRBV21-1 | . | TGTGCCAGCAGCTCCGTCGTCGGGAACACTGAAGCTTTCTTT | CASSSVVGNTEAFF
TRBJ2-5 | . | TRBV28 | . | TGTGCCAGCAGCAAATGGGACTTCCAAGAGACCCAGTACTTC | CASSKWDFQETQYF
TRBJ2-4 | . | TRBV19 | TRBD2 | TGTGCCAGTAGTACTCAGCGGGAGAGAGTTTCTAAGGCCAAAAACATTCAGTACTTC | CASSTQRERVSKAKNIQYF
TRBJ1-6 | . | TRBV6-5 | . | TGTGCCAGCACTCAGCAGGGGAATAATTCACCCCTCCACTTT | CASTQQGNNSPLHF
TRBJ1-1 | . | TRBV6-6 | . | TGTGCCAGCACCCCAGGCCGGAACACTGAAGCTTTCTTT | CASTPGRNTEAFF
TRBJ2-3 | . | TRBV6-6 | . | TGTGCCAGCAGTTACTGGGAGGCGGGTGCAGATACGCAGTATTTT | CASSYWEAGADTQYF
TRBJ1-2 | . | TRBV7-2 | . | TGTGCCAGCAGCCCGGACAGAAGCTATGGCTACACCTTC | CASSPDRSYGYTF